The text below deals with one T cell receptor beta chain. Its target is not known. The CDR3 totals 12 residues. The V and J ends lost 8 bases and 4 bases respectively, with 10 bases between them. CDR1 and CDR2 (germline): SEHNR, FQNEAQ (reference sequence). The sample belongs to a study of identical twins. The study's findings and limits: Beta out-of-frame sequences showed weaker excess twin sharing. Twin sharing of out-of-frame TCR alpha was underestimated by models in monozygotic pairs. Sequences that were out-of-frame, alpha and twin-shared displayed an excess of low generation probability.

The authors used template switching to add a universal primer site and gave cDNA unique molecular identifiers. TCRdb recomputed calls from the 5' RACE reads with MiXCR, one row per CDR3 protein. The sample consists of roughly 250,000 distinct CDR3 sequences, about 7.5% of them appearing once. These same records also appear under a second study, on yellow fever vaccine responses in identical twins.

The chain carries TRBV7-9 and TRBJ2-3, with unresolved D. Sample: CD8+ T cells sorted from blood. This receptor was obtained from a woman aged 18-30 years in good health. The CDR3 sequence is CASRLGADTQYF. The CDR3 DNA follows: TGTGCCAGCCGTCTGGGTGCAGATACGCAGTATTTT.